Listed here are 29 T cell receptor beta chains from one sample, sequenced in a study of blood T cell repertoires in COVID-19. Measured with immunoSEQ multiplex PCR; TCRdb has only the in-frame clones, and not every one. The data show about 320,000 clones, with about nine tenths seen just once and about 5% held by the top ten. The sequenced sample was PBMCs or T cells enriched from blood (not recorded which). These receptors were obtained from a man in his 60s who had recovered from COVID-19.

The gene calls are TRBV29-1 and TRBJ1-1; TRBD1 matches at 10 bases. Per the germline V gene, CDR1 is SQVTM and CDR2 is ANQGSEA. The CDR3 extends over 13 amino acids. V lost 7 bases and J lost 5; bases outside the gene matches: 7. The DNA for the CDR3 is TGCAGCGCCAGGACAGGGGGGTGGACTGAAGCTTTCTTT. Translation gives CSARTGGWTEAFF.

The chain links TRBV27 to TRBJ2-7, with 9 positions matching TRBD1. Germline CDR1 and CDR2: MNHEY and SMNVEV (reference sequence). The CDR3 covers 17 residues. V shed 5 bases, J shed 1 base, and the junction held 12 bases outside the gene matches. This chain's CDR3 is CASSNPKSGQGSYEQYF. The CDR3 region has the DNA TGTGCCAGCAGTAATCCGAAGTCGGGACAGGGTTCCTACGAGCAGTACTTC.

The gene calls are TRBV9 and TRBJ2-3; 10 bases line up with TRBD2. Germline trimming cut 1 base from V and 2 bases from J; bases unmatched to any gene: 16. CDR3 length: 20 residues. CDR1 is SGDLS and CDR2 is YYNGEE in the germline V gene. The DNA of the CDR3 is TGTGCCAGCAGCGTATGGCCCCTCGGGAGCGGGAGGGCCACCACAGATACGCAGTATTTT. It codes for CASSVWPLGSGRATTDTQYF.

V is TRBV18 and J is TRBJ1-5, with D possibly being TRBD1 (5 bases). Trimming removed 3 bases at V and 5 bases at J, with 14 bases between. The CDR3 totals 15 residues. Germline CDR1 reads KGHSH; CDR2 reads LQKENI. CDR3 amino acids: CASSPPGAGYQPQHF. The CDR3 DNA is TGTGCCAGCTCACCCCCGGGCGCAGGGTATCAGCCCCAGCATTTT.

The chain carries TRBV3-1 (or the pseudogene TRBV3-2) and TRBJ2-6; unclear D gene. CDR3 length: 16 amino acids. V lost 0 bases and J lost 3, with 9 bases in between. Germline CDR1 LGHDT, CDR2 YNNKEL (reference sequence). CDR3 nucleotide sequence: TGTGCCAGCAGCCAAGACACCACGGGTGGGGCCAACGTCCTGACTTTC. This sequence encodes CASSQDTTGGANVLTF.

This chain connects TRBV6-2 or TRBV6-3 to TRBJ1-5, with D tentatively TRBD1 (6 bases). The CDR3 contains 16 residues. Germline CDR1 MNHEY, CDR2 SVGEGT. V was shortened by 2 bases and J by 4 bases, with 15 bases between the two germline ends. The DNA for the CDR3 is TGTGCCAGCAGTTACACGGGGCGGGGGCAGAATCAGCCCCAGCATTTT. As protein: CASSYTGRGQNQPQHF.

The chain employs TRBV7-3 and TRBJ2-5; possible D gene TRBD1, 5 bases. Germline V gene data show CDR1 as SGHTA and CDR2 as FQGTGA. The CDR3 extends over 16 amino acids. V gave up 1 base and J gave up 1 base, with 13 bases separating them. The CDR3 DNA is TGTGCCAGCAGCTTAAGGACAACCACCCCCCAAGAGACCCAGTACTTC. Residues: CASSLRTTTPQETQYF.

The chain uses TRBV6-5 and TRBJ1-4; the D is unclear. This CDR3 is 14 amino acids long. Trimming removed 6 bases from V and 7 bases from J, with 15 bases in between. CDR1 is MNHEY, CDR2 SVGAGI, per germline. The CDR3: CASSLGTGSEKLFF. DNA for the CDR3: TGTGCCAGCAGCCTGGGCACGGGGAGTGAAAAACTGTTTTTT.

The DNA for the CDR3 is TGTGCCAGCAGTTCCCTACGTAGTTCACCCCTCCACTTT. Its protein is CASSSLRSSPLHF. This chain connects TRBV6-5 to TRBJ1-6; D uncertain. The CDR3 loop spans 13 amino acids. Trimming left V 4 bases short and J 9 bases short, with 10 bases between. From germline, CDR1 is MNHEY and CDR2 SVGAGI.

The chain recombines TRBV9 with TRBJ1-6; D might be TRBD1 (5 bases). V lost 4 bases and J 9 bases, leaving 20 bases between the germline ends. This CDR3 has 16 residues. The V gene's germline CDR1 is SGDLS and CDR2 YYNGEE. CDR3 loop: CASSNRDSTWGSPLHF. The CDR3 DNA reads as TGTGCCAGCAGCAACCGGGACTCGACATGGGGTTCACCCCTCCACTTT.

The DNA of the CDR3 is TGTGCCAGCAGTGAAGCAGTGGAATTAGGGGGAGGGGAAAAACTGTTTTTT. Protein product: CASSEAVELGGGEKLFF. The chain carries TRBV6-1 and TRBJ1-4; D is perhaps TRBD1 (6 bases). This CDR3 contains 17 residues. Trimming stripped 0 bases from V and 8 bases from J, with 19 bases between. Germline-derived CDR1 and CDR2 are MNHNS and SASEGT.

The chain combines TRBV5-6 with TRBJ1-2; 7 positions match TRBD1. CDR3 length: 15 amino acids. The V segment lost 1 base and the J segment 2 bases; nucleotides outside the gene matches: 5. CDR1 and CDR2 from the germline V gene are SGHDT and YYEEEE. The CDR3 DNA follows: TGTGCCAGCAGCTTGAGATCGGGACAGAACTATGGCTACACCTTC. It encodes CASSLRSGQNYGYTF.

This rearrangement joins TRBV16 to TRBJ1-4; D is unclear. The CDR3 has 15 amino acids. From germline, CDR1 is KGHSY and CDR2 FQNENV. The V and J ends lost 6 bases and 0 bases respectively, with 11 bases between them. The CDR3 bases are TGTGCCAGCAGATCCCAGACTGCAACTAATGAAAAACTGTTTTTT. This gives the protein CASRSQTATNEKLFF.

The rearrangement uses TRBV6-4 and TRBJ1-1; D is perhaps TRBD1 (5 bases). The germline V and J ends were trimmed by 6 bases and 5 bases, with 19 bases remaining between them. This CDR3 contains 15 residues. CDR1 MRHNA and CDR2 SNTAGT come from the germline V gene. Here the CDR3 DNA reads TGTGCCAGCAGCCCCCAGGGCTTCGGTCGAACTGAAGCTTTCTTT. The encoded protein is CASSPQGFGRTEAFF.

This rearrangement joins TRBV24-1 to TRBJ2-1, with TRBD1 as a possible D gene (6 bases). Germline CDR1 reads KGHDR; CDR2 reads SFDVKD. The CDR3 is 16 amino acids. V was trimmed by 3 bases and J by 9 bases, leaving 20 bases between them. As DNA, the CDR3 is TGTGCCACCAGTGATCGAACCGGGACAAGTATTCCTGAGCAGTTCTTC. It yields the protein CATSDRTGTSIPEQFF.

V is TRBV5-1 and J is TRBJ1-2; 8 bases are a match to TRBD1. The CDR3 loop spans 13 amino acids. Germline CDR1 is SGHRS and CDR2 is YFSETQ. Trimming took 5 bases from V and 6 from J; bases not matched to a gene: 6. In DNA form, the CDR3 reads TGCGCCAGCAGTGTGGCAGGGGGCAATGGCTACACCTTC. Protein: CASSVAGGNGYTF.

The chain carries TRBV2 and TRBJ1-1, with TRBD1 identical over 11 bases. Germline V gene lookup returns CDR1 SNHLY and CDR2 FYNNEI. Trimming removed 7 bases from V and 5 bases from J; junction bases left unmatched: 12. The CDR3 totals 16 residues. CDR3 in DNA: TGTGCCAGCACCATTTATCCCGGGACAGGGGGAACTGAAGCTTTCTTT. It is translated as CASTIYPGTGGTEAFF.

The rearrangement links TRBV4-1 to TRBJ2-5, with 8 bases fitting TRBD1. This CDR3 contains 15 residues. Germline loops: CDR1 MGHRA, CDR2 YSYEKL. The V and J ends lost 4 bases and 2 bases, in that order; junction bases with no gene match: 6. CDR3 bases: TGCGCCAGCAGCCCAGCCGGGACAGGACAAGAGACCCAGTACTTC. As protein: CASSPAGTGQETQYF.

In its sample, this clone was seen once. This chain links TRBV5-4 with TRBJ2-1, with no clear D. The CDR3 is 15 amino acids. Germline CDR1 and CDR2: SGHNT and YYREEE (reference sequence). V gave up 3 bases and J gave up 0 bases, with 10 bases separating them. CDR3 amino acids: CASSSPASSYNEQFF. DNA for the CDR3: TGTGCCAGCAGCTCCCCTGCGAGCTCCTACAATGAGCAGTTCTTC.

The chain carries TRBV2 and TRBJ1-1; D is uncertain. The CDR3 has 14 amino acids. The V end lost 4 bases, the J end lost 5 bases, and 14 bases lay between the germline ends. Germline values: CDR1 SNHLY, CDR2 FYNNEI. For the CDR3, the DNA is TGTGCCAGCAGTGGGGGAGCCGGCAGTACTGAAGCTTTCTTT. This codes for CASSGGAGSTEAFF.

This chain uses TRBV6-5 with TRBJ2-3, with 9 bases fitting TRBD1. This CDR3 region has 15 residues. Germline V gene lookup returns CDR1 MNHEY and CDR2 SVGAGI. With 5 bases clipped from V and 4 bases from J, the junction kept 7 bases outside the gene matches. The CDR3 loop reads CASSPWDRAADTQYF. The CDR3 coding sequence is TGTGCCAGCAGTCCATGGGACAGGGCGGCAGATACGCAGTATTTT.

The V and J genes are TRBV7-3 and TRBJ2-7; 15 nucleotides align to TRBD2. The CDR3 length is 16 residues. V lost 3 bases, J lost 7 bases, and 7 bases stayed unmatched. Germline CDR1 reads SGHTA; CDR2 reads FQGTGA. The CDR3 is CASSLPGLAGGGEQYF. CDR3 bases: TGTGCCAGCAGCTTGCCGGGACTAGCGGGAGGCGGAGAGCAGTACTTC.

The CDR3 sequence: CASSPRTSGRVGGELFF. CDR3 in DNA: TGTGCCAGCAGCCCGCGGACTAGCGGGAGGGTCGGCGGGGAGCTGTTTTTT. The chain uses TRBV7-3 and TRBJ2-2; the match to TRBD2 covers 15 bases. V was clipped by 5 bases and J by 7 bases; unmatched bases: 8. The CDR3 is made up of 17 amino acids. Germline assignment: CDR1 SGHTA and CDR2 FQGTGA.

The J gene is TRBJ2-7, the V gene TRBV6-1; 9 bases line up with TRBD1. The CDR3 sequence is 13 residues long. With 3 bases clipped from V and 6 bases from J, the junction kept 3 bases outside the gene matches. Germline V gene lookup returns CDR1 MNHNS and CDR2 SASEGT. In DNA, the CDR3 is TGTGCCAGCAGTGAGACAGGGGGTCTCGAGCAGTACTTC. Translation: CASSETGGLEQYF.

The chain has TRBV6-2 or TRBV6-3 and TRBJ1-2; D is uncertain. V lost 2 bases to trimming and J lost 6 bases, with 13 bases between them. The CDR3 sequence is 14 residues long. Germline CDR1 reads MNHEY; CDR2 reads SVGEGT. CDR3 bases: TGTGCCAGCAGTTACCCCCCCAGGATGGATGGCTACACCTTC. The encoded protein is CASSYPPRMDGYTF.

This chain joins TRBV11-2 and TRBJ1-1, with 10 nucleotides matching TRBD1. With 5 bases clipped from V and 5 bases from J, the junction kept 8 bases outside the gene matches. The germline V gene has CDR1 SGHAT and CDR2 FQNNGV. This CDR3 is 15 amino acids long. The CDR3 spells CASSLGTGAATEAFF. In nucleotides, the CDR3 is TGTGCCAGCAGCCTCGGGACAGGGGCGGCGACTGAAGCTTTCTTT.

V and J are TRBV10-3 and TRBJ1-2; D remains unclear. The CDR3 is 16 amino acids. Trimming removed 0 bases at V and 1 base at J, with 12 bases between. CDR1 is ENHRY and CDR2 is SYGVKD in the germline V gene. The CDR3 region has the DNA TGTGCCATCAGTGAGTCGGGGAGGGAGAGTAACTATGGCTACACCTTC. This translates into CAISESGRESNYGYTF.

This rearrangement joins TRBV5-6 to TRBJ1-1; D gene ambiguous. V lost 6 bases, J lost 0 bases, and 18 bases lay in between. The germline CDR1 and CDR2 sequences are SGHDT and YYEEEE. The CDR3 runs 16 residues. The CDR3 bases are TGTGCCAGCACCACTCCGCCAGGTCGGCTGAACACTGAAGCTTTCTTT. Protein: CASTTPPGRLNTEAFF.

This chain uses TRBV19 with TRBJ2-1; D not certain. CDR3 length: 14 amino acids. Trimming removed 4 bases from V and 2 bases from J, with 9 bases in between. Per the germline V gene, CDR1 is LNHDA and CDR2 is SQIVND (reference sequence). The DNA of the CDR3 is TGTGCCAGTAGTAGGCACACACCCTACAATGAGCAGTTCTTC. It encodes CASSRHTPYNEQFF.